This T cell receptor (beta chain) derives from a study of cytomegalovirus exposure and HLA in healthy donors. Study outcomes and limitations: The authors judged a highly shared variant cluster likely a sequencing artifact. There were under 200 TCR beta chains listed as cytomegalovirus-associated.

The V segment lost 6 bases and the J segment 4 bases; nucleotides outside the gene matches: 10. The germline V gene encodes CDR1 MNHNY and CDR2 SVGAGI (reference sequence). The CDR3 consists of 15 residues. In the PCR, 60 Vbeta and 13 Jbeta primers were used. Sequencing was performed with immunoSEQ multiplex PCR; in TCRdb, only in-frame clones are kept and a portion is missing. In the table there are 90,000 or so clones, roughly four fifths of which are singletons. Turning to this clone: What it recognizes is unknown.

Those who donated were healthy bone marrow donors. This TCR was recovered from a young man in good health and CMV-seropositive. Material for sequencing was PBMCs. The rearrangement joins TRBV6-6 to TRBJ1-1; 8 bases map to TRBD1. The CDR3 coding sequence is TGTGCCAGCAGGACCACAGGGGGACCACGCACTGAAGCTTTCTTT. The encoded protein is CASRTTGGPRTEAFF.